The 26 T cell receptor beta chains reported below all come from one sample, sequenced in a study of cytomegalovirus exposure and HLA in healthy donors. Both 60 Vbeta primers and 13 Jbeta primers went into the PCR. The table came from immunoSEQ multiplex PCR; TCRdb's copy has only in-frame clones and leaves some out. The data contain some 160,000 clones, roughly 80% of them singletons. Sequenced input: PBMCs. These receptors came from a male donor in good health and CMV-seropositive.

The genes are TRBV28 and TRBJ2-1, with D possibly matching TRBD1 (6 bases). Per the germline V gene, CDR1 is MDHEN and CDR2 is SYDVKM. V was clipped by 8 bases and J by 8 bases, with 16 bases between them. CDR3 length: 13 amino acids. CDR3 amino acids: CASLEWDTHEQFF. The CDR3 DNA is TGTGCCAGCCTTGAGTGGGACACCCATGAGCAGTTCTTC. Looking up the rest from reference TRBV28 and TRBJ2-1 gives the full variable domain: DVKVTQSSRYLVKRTGEKVFLECVQDMDHENMFWYRQDPGLGLRLIYFSYDVKMKEKGDIPEGYSVSREKKERFSLILESASTNQTSMYLCASLEWDTHEQFFGPGTRLTVL.

The gene calls are TRBV9 and TRBJ2-1; TRBD2 matches 12 bases. The germline V gene has CDR1 SGDLS and CDR2 YYNGEE. The CDR3 has 17 residues. With V trimmed by 1 base and J by 5 bases, 7 bases remained unmatched. CDR3 sequence (DNA): TGTGCCAGCAGCGTAACCCTACTAGCGGGGGGTAACAATGAGCAGTTCTTC. This gives the protein CASSVTLLAGGNNEQFF.

The chain uses TRBV14 and TRBJ2-7, with 7 bases fitting TRBD1. The CDR3 totals 13 residues. CDR1 SGHDN and CDR2 FVKESK come from the germline V gene. V shed 3 bases, J shed 6 bases, and the junction held 5 bases outside the gene matches. CDR3 protein: CASSHPTGREQYF. In DNA, the CDR3 is TGTGCCAGCAGCCACCCGACAGGGCGCGAGCAGTACTTC.

In its sample, this clone was seen once. The gene calls are TRBV7-9 and TRBJ1-1; 8 nucleotides match TRBD1. Unmatched junction bases numbered 10, after V lost 5 bases and J lost 5 bases. The CDR3 is 15 amino acids. CDR1 and CDR2 from the germline V gene are SEHNR and FQNEAQ (reference sequence). CDR3 DNA: TGTGCCAGCAGCGGCCCGGGACAGGTGGGAACTGAAGCTTTCTTT. Protein sequence: CASSGPGQVGTEAFF.

The table lists this clone with a few counts. This chain joins TRBV2 and TRBJ2-4; D may be TRBD1 (6 bases). The CDR3 contains 16 residues. V lost 5 bases and J 2 bases, leaving 16 bases between the germline ends. From germline, CDR1 is SNHLY and CDR2 FYNNEI. CDR3 bases: TGTGCCAGCAGTCCACGGGCAGGGGCGTCCAAAAACATTCAGTACTTC. Translated: CASSPRAGASKNIQYF.

This chain uses TRBV7-2 with TRBJ1-1, with a tentative D call TRBD1 (6 bases). CDR1 and CDR2 (germline): SGHTA, FQGNSA. The CDR3 runs to 15 residues. Trimming pared 0 bases from V and 10 bases from J, leaving 18 bases between. The CDR3 protein is CASSLAQNPGTRAFF. The CDR3 bases are TGTGCCAGCAGCTTAGCCCAAAATCCTGGGACACGAGCTTTCTTT.

V is TRBV5-1 and J is TRBJ2-2; D call uncertain. The CDR3 totals 14 residues. The V end lost 5 bases, the J end lost 6 bases, and 14 bases lay between the germline ends. From germline, CDR1 is SGHRS and CDR2 YFSETQ. CDR3 coding DNA: TGCGCCAGCAGTTCGGCGGTTGGAGCCGGGGAGCTGTTTTTT. Protein: CASSSAVGAGELFF.

This sequence joins TRBV10-3 and TRBJ2-3; 11 bases are shared with TRBD2. The CDR3 is 17 amino acids. Germline V gene data show CDR1 as ENHRY and CDR2 as SYGVKD. V lost 4 bases, J lost 2 bases, and 8 bases stayed unmatched. CDR3 coding DNA: TGTGCCATCAGTGGGGATAGCGGGAGGGGGCACACAGATACGCAGTATTTT. This sequence encodes CAISGDSGRGHTDTQYF.

On this clone: An end of the junction does not agree with germline; a read error may underlie this. The chain couples TRBV7-9 to TRBJ2-7; 8 nucleotides match TRBD1. The CDR3 is 13 amino acids. Looked up from germline, CDR1 is SEHNR and CDR2 is FQNEAQ (reference sequence). CDR3 protein: CSSSISGGLEQYF. As DNA, the CDR3 is TGTTCCAGCAGCATTTCAGGGGGCCTCGAGCAGTACTTC.

The rearrangement joins TRBV2 to TRBJ2-7; D remains unclear. Between the trimmed V and J ends, which lost 8 bases and 3 bases, there was a span of 8 bases. The CDR3 is made up of 11 amino acids. Germline V gives CDR1 SNHLY, CDR2 FYNNEI. CDR3 sequence: CASEAVYEQYF. CDR3 coding DNA: TGTGCCAGCGAGGCCGTCTACGAGCAGTACTTC.

This clone was recorded at least ten times. The chain uses TRBV5-4 and TRBJ1-1; the D is unclear. The V and J ends lost 1 base and 1 base respectively, with 8 bases between them. CDR1 is SGHNT, CDR2 YYREEE, per germline (reference sequence). The CDR3 loop spans 14 amino acids. CDR3 bases: TGTGCCAGCAGCTTGTTTGCGGGGAACACTGAAGCTTTCTTT. It codes for CASSLFAGNTEAFF.

J is TRBJ1-2 and V is TRBV25-1; 11 bases are shared with TRBD1. The germline CDR1 and CDR2 sequences are MGHDK and SYGVNS. J was trimmed by 8 bases and V by 7 bases; bases with no gene match: 3. The CDR3 spans 12 residues. This CDR3 reads CASKGTGGGYTF. CDR3 bases: TGTGCCAGCAAGGGGACAGGGGGGGGCTACACCTTC.

V gene TRBV5-1 combines with J gene TRBJ1-5; 11 positions agree with TRBD1. The J segment lost 2 bases and the V segment lost 3 bases, leaving 4 bases of the junction unmatched. CDR1 and CDR2 (germline): SGHRS, YFSETQ. The CDR3 has 16 amino acids. The CDR3 nucleotides are TGCGCCAGCAGCTCGGGACAGGGGGGCGGCAATCAGCCCCAGCATTTT. Its translation is CASSSGQGGGNQPQHF.

The CDR3, as DNA: TGTGCCAGCAGCTACGGGACAGGGCCTCGTGAGCAGTACTTC. Amino acid sequence: CASSYGTGPREQYF. This sequence joins TRBV7-2 and TRBJ2-7; 9 bases match TRBD1. This CDR3 spans 14 amino acids. J was trimmed by 7 bases and V by 4 bases; bases with no gene match: 8. Germline V CDR1 and CDR2: SGHTA, FQGNSA.

This chain connects TRBV30 to TRBJ1-1; D not certain. Per the germline V gene, CDR1 is GTSNPN and CDR2 is SVGIG (reference sequence). This CDR3 has 17 residues. Trimming stripped 4 bases from V and 0 bases from J, with 21 bases between. The CDR3 nucleotides read TGTGCCTGGACCCCCCGACCGAGGGCGCAAATGAACACTGAAGCTTTCTTT. Protein sequence: CAWTPRPRAQMNTEAFF. Full variable domain (missing parts from reference TRBV30 and TRBJ1-1): SQTIHQWPATLVQPVGSPLSLECTVEGTSNPNLYWYRQAAGRGLQLLFYSVGIGQISSEVPQNLSASRPQDRQFILSSKKLLLSDSGFYLCAWTPRPRAQMNTEAFFGQGTRLTVV.

The chain couples TRBV7-6 to TRBJ2-7; 7 bases are shared with TRBD1. Germline assignment: CDR1 SGHVS and CDR2 FNYEAQ. CDR3 length equals 15 residues. Trimming at V came to 0 bases and at J to 2 bases, leaving 4 bases not matched to a gene. The CDR3 spells CASSLATGRTYEQYF. The CDR3 nucleotides are TGTGCCAGCAGCTTAGCGACAGGGAGAACCTACGAGCAGTACTTC.

The CDR3 DNA reads TGTGCCAGCAGCTTACAGGGTCCGGACACCGGGGAGCTGTTTTTT. Amino acids: CASSLQGPDTGELFF. The rearrangement links TRBV5-4 to TRBJ2-2; TRBD1 is a possible D gene (6 bases). In germline, CDR1 is SGHNT, CDR2 YYREEE (reference sequence). V was clipped by 2 bases and J by 3 bases, with 11 bases between them. The CDR3 covers 15 residues.

The chain recombines TRBV5-1 with TRBJ1-1, with a possible D match to TRBD1 (5 bases). Trimming pared 4 bases from V and 7 bases from J, leaving 14 bases between. The CDR3 totals 13 residues. The V gene's germline CDR1 is SGHRS and CDR2 YFSETQ. The CDR3 DNA follows: TGCGCCAGCAGCCCACTGACAGATTTTGAAGCTTTCTTT. This gives the protein CASSPLTDFEAFF.

The V gene is TRBV6-1, the J gene TRBJ1-1; no clear D. V lost 4 bases and J 3 bases, leaving 12 bases between the germline ends. Germline CDR1 reads MNHNS; CDR2 reads SASEGT. This CDR3 comprises 14 residues. In DNA, the CDR3 is TGTGCCAGCAGTGTGACCCAGGAGGACACTGAAGCTTTCTTT. Translation: CASSVTQEDTEAFF.

The count of this clone is one. V and J are TRBV10-3 and TRBJ1-1; 9 nucleotides match TRBD1. Germline trimming cut 10 bases from V and 4 bases from J; bases unmatched to any gene: 10. The germline V gene has CDR1 ENHRY and CDR2 SYGVKD. The CDR3 has 14 amino acids. The CDR3 loop is CATKTGTGSTEAFF. CDR3 sequence (DNA): TGTGCCACTAAAACCGGGACAGGGTCCACTGAAGCTTTCTTT.

The V gene is TRBV7-2, the J gene TRBJ1-5, with a possible D match to TRBD1 (5 bases). Germline lookup yields CDR1 SGHTA and CDR2 FQGNSA. The CDR3 loop spans 16 amino acids. With 0 bases removed from V and 1 base from J, the gap between germline ends came to 10 bases. DNA of the CDR3: TGTGCCAGCAGCTTAGCAGTGGGGCAAAGCAATCAGCCCCAGCATTTT. As protein: CASSLAVGQSNQPQHF.

As for this clone: Compared with germline, one end of the junction differs, possibly owing to a read error. This chain's CDR3 is CASKIRDTYLTDTQCF. DNA for the CDR3: TGTGCCAGCAAGATACGGGACACTTACCTCACAGATACGCAGTGTTTT. The chain employs TRBV2 and TRBJ2-3; TRBD1 might be the D (6 bases). The CDR3 is 16 residues long. Germline lookup yields CDR1 SNHLY and CDR2 FYNNEI.

V usage is TRBV30 and J usage is TRBJ2-7, with D perhaps TRBD2 (6 bases). Trimming took 5 bases from V and 0 from J, leaving 14 bases between them. The CDR3 is 14 amino acids. Germline loops: CDR1 GTSNPN, CDR2 SVGIG (reference sequence). The chain's CDR3 is CAWARRASSYEQYF. CDR3 nucleotide sequence: TGTGCCTGGGCACGGAGGGCGAGCTCCTACGAGCAGTACTTC.

This chain connects TRBV5-4 to TRBJ1-1; D is undetermined. Trimming took off 3 bases at V and 0 bases at J, with 9 bases between the two ends. Germline V gene lookup returns CDR1 SGHNT and CDR2 YYREEE (reference sequence). The CDR3 loop spans 14 amino acids. This CDR3 reads CASSYPGVNTEAFF. Written as DNA, the CDR3 is TGTGCCAGCAGCTACCCCGGGGTGAACACTGAAGCTTTCTTT.

The rearrangement links TRBV11-3 to TRBJ2-1, with TRBD2 matching 9 bases. There are 15 residues in the CDR3. Germline assignment: CDR1 SGHNT and CDR2 YENEEA. Trimming cost V 4 bases and J 8 bases; bases outside gene matches: 9. CDR3 nucleotides: TGTGCCAGCAGCTCCCGGCTAGCGGGATGGCATGAGCAGTTCTTC. Amino acids: CASSSRLAGWHEQFF.

This clone was seen a handful of times. This chain uses TRBV25-1 with TRBJ1-1, with 7 nucleotides matching TRBD1. The CDR3 is 15 amino acids. Germline CDR1 is MGHDK and CDR2 is SYGVNS. Unmatched junction bases numbered 6, after V lost 0 bases and J lost 5 bases. The CDR3 spells CASSEYKGAGTEAFF. DNA for the CDR3: TGTGCCAGCAGTGAATATAAGGGGGCGGGAACTGAAGCTTTCTTT.